The 18 T cell receptor beta chains listed next were all sequenced from one sample in a study of T cell repertoires in ileal Crohn's disease. Time point indicated: neoterminal ileum biopsy at postoperative endoscopy, about 6 months after surgery. This table comes from immunoSEQ multiplex PCR, and its TCRdb copy is limited to in-frame clones, with some not included. Of 6,500 to 8,500 clones in the sample, around 70% are singletons; the top ten hold 7% to 9%. What was sequenced was ileal tissue. The origin of the receptors is an adult with Crohn's disease.

CDR3 DNA sequence: TGTGCCAGCAGTTACTCCGGAGGGAAGGATGGCTACACCTTC. It yields the protein CASSYSGGKDGYTF. The V call is TRBV6-5, the J call TRBJ1-2; D not resolved. This CDR3 comprises 14 residues. V lost 0 bases to trimming and J lost 6 bases, with 11 bases between them. Per the germline V gene, CDR1 is MNHEY and CDR2 is SVGAGI.

As to this clone: Other DNA sequences of this sample code for an identical CDR3. The rearrangement uses TRBV19 and TRBJ2-3; D unclear. The CDR3 loop spans 15 amino acids. Germline-derived CDR1 and CDR2 are LNHDA and SQIVND (reference sequence). V was cut by 3 bases and J by 1 base, with 11 bases left in between. The CDR3 loop is CASSIESLGTDTQYF. CDR3 bases: TGTGCCAGTAGTATTGAGAGTTTGGGCACAGATACGCAGTATTTT.

V and J are TRBV2 and TRBJ2-5, with D perhaps TRBD1 (7 bases). The J call is uncertain, as TRBJ2-7 better fits the DNA end. The CDR3 has 15 amino acids. In germline, CDR1 is SNHLY, CDR2 FYNNEI. CDR3: CASSATGTRNSEQYF. The DNA of the CDR3 is TGTGCCAGCAGTGCGACAGGGACTCGGAATAGCGAGCAGTACTTC.

Turning to this clone: One end of the junction does not line up with germline, which may come from a read error. The CDR3 loop reads CASRPLGTSGRPPEF. CDR3 coding DNA: TGTGCCAGCAGGCCCCTCGGGACTAGCGGGAGGCCCCCTGAGTTC. This chain connects TRBV28 to TRBJ2-7; 15 bases are a match to TRBD2. There are 15 residues in the CDR3. Germline V CDR1 and CDR2: MDHEN, SYDVKM.

CDR3 loop: CASSPGGLAGGMANEQFF. Here the CDR3 DNA reads TGTGCCAGCAGCCCCGGTGGACTAGCGGGAGGGATGGCCAATGAGCAGTTCTTC. The genes are TRBV2 and TRBJ2-1, with 15 nucleotides matching TRBD2. With 6 bases clipped from V and 6 bases from J, the junction kept 12 bases outside the gene matches. The CDR3 contains 18 residues. CDR1 and CDR2 (germline): SNHLY, FYNNEI.

The CDR3 protein is CAWSVLGRGNREQYF. CDR3 DNA: TGTGCCTGGAGTGTACTGGGCAGGGGGAATCGCGAGCAGTACTTC. The chain combines TRBV30 with TRBJ2-7; 7 nucleotides agree with TRBD1. The CDR3 sequence is 15 residues long. V lost 0 bases and J lost 6; bases outside the gene matches: 11. The germline gives CDR1 GTSNPN, CDR2 SVGIG (reference sequence).

V gene TRBV11-3 combines with J gene TRBJ2-2, with 9 bases matching TRBD1. Germline V gives CDR1 SGHNT, CDR2 YENEEA. The CDR3 has 15 amino acids. V shed 6 bases, J shed 4 bases, and the junction held 6 bases outside the gene matches. CDR3 amino acids: CASSYRGPGTGELFF. CDR3 DNA sequence: TGTGCCAGCAGTTACAGGGGGCCGGGCACCGGGGAGCTGTTTTTT.

In this sample, this clone turned up a few times. The CDR3 bases are TGTGCCAGTCAATTGCCCGCGGAGACCCAGTACTTC. Its translation: CASQLPAETQYF. The gene calls are TRBV19 and TRBJ2-5; no reliable D call. Trimming pared 8 bases from V and 5 bases from J, leaving 12 bases between. CDR3 size: 12 residues. Germline-derived CDR1 and CDR2 are LNHDA and SQIVND (reference sequence). The full variable domain, with the rest looked up from reference TRBV19 and TRBJ2-5, is DGGITQSPKYLFRKEGQNVTLSCEQNLNHDAMYWYRQDPGQGLRLIYYSQIVNDFQKGDIAEGYSVSREKKESFPLTVTSAQKNPTAFYLCASQLPAETQYFGPGTRLLVL.

The genes are TRBV5-1 and TRBJ2-3; TRBD1 is a possible D gene (5 bases). This CDR3 has 13 residues. Germline CDR1 reads SGHRS; CDR2 reads YFSETQ. V dropped 5 bases and J dropped 1 base, with 8 bases sitting between them. In DNA form, the CDR3 reads TGCGCCAGCAGGGTGACAGGCACAGATACGCAGTATTTT. It translates to CASRVTGTDTQYF. The full variable domain, rest sourced from reference TRBV5-1 and TRBJ2-3, is KAGVTQTPRYLIKTRGQQVTLSCSPISGHRSVSWYQQTPGQGLQFLFEYFSETQRNKGNFPGRFSGRQFSNSRSEMNVSTLELGDSALYLCASRVTGTDTQYFGPGTRLTVL.

The rearrangement links TRBV27 to TRBJ2-1, with 15 bases aligning to TRBD2. The length of the CDR3 is 14 residues. Germline V gene data show CDR1 as MNHEY and CDR2 as SMNVEV (reference sequence). V gave up 6 bases and J gave up 14 bases; unmatched junction bases: 8. The CDR3 sequence is CASRTGLAGGHEFF. For the CDR3, the DNA is TGTGCCAGCAGAACGGGACTAGCGGGAGGCCATGAGTTCTTC.

This rearrangement joins TRBV7-8 to TRBJ1-2; 7 bases are a match to TRBD1. J was trimmed by 3 bases and V by 4 bases; bases with no gene match: 5. The CDR3 loop spans 14 amino acids. Germline lookup yields CDR1 SGHVS and CDR2 FQNEAQ. The CDR3 coding sequence is TGTGCCAGCAGCTCTAGAGACAGGGACTATGGCTACACCTTC. Residues: CASSSRDRDYGYTF.

This clone has only one observation. This sequence joins TRBV7-2 and TRBJ2-3; D is unclear. This CDR3 is 11 amino acids long. The germline gives CDR1 SGHTA, CDR2 FQGNSA. V was pared by 4 bases and J by 5 bases, with 4 bases between. The CDR3 loop reads CASSSVDTQYF. The DNA of the CDR3 is TGTGCCAGCAGCTCGGTAGATACGCAGTATTTT. Full variable domain (rest looked up from reference TRBV7-2 and TRBJ2-3): GAGVSQSPSNKVTEKGKDVELRCDPISGHTALYWYRQSLGQGLEFLIYFQGNSAPDKSGLPSDRFSAERTGGSVSTLTIQRTQQEDSAVYLCASSSVDTQYFGPGTRLTVL.

The chain carries TRBV2 and TRBJ1-1; D is possibly TRBD1 (6 bases). This CDR3 is built from 14 residues. Deletions cut 6 bases from V and 1 base from J, with 12 bases between. Germline-derived CDR1 and CDR2 are SNHLY and FYNNEI. The CDR3 sequence is CASRHRAANTEAFF. The CDR3 coding sequence is TGTGCCAGCAGACACAGGGCAGCGAACACTGAAGCTTTCTTT.

The chain joins TRBV30 to TRBJ1-3; D call uncertain. The CDR3 has 14 residues. V lost 2 bases, J lost 0 bases, and 8 bases lay in between. Per the germline V gene, CDR1 is GTSNPN and CDR2 is SVGIG (reference sequence). In DNA form, the CDR3 reads TGTGCCTGGAGTAGGAGTACCTCTGGAAACACCATATATTTT. It codes for CAWSRSTSGNTIYF.

The rearrangement links TRBV19 to TRBJ2-2, with TRBD2 as a possible D gene (6 bases). The length of the CDR3 is 14 residues. Germline lookup yields CDR1 LNHDA and CDR2 SQIVND (reference sequence). V was cut by 6 bases and J by 4 bases, with 12 bases left in between. The CDR3: CASRTGLTTGELFF. CDR3 coding DNA: TGTGCCAGTAGGACGGGACTGACCACCGGGGAGCTGTTTTTT.

The chain recombines TRBV11-1 with TRBJ2-3; the D gene is possibly TRBD1 (5 bases). Trimming stripped 1 base from V and 4 bases from J, with 12 bases between. The length of the CDR3 is 15 residues. Germline V lookup: CDR1 SGHAT, CDR2 FQDESV (reference sequence). The CDR3 here is CASSLGQGVADTQYF. For the CDR3, the DNA is TGTGCCAGCAGCTTAGGGCAGGGCGTCGCAGATACGCAGTATTTT. The variable domain in full, completed from reference TRBV11-1 and TRBJ2-3, reads EAEVAQSPRYKITEKSQAVAFWCDPISGHATLYWYRQILGQGPELLVQFQDESVVDDSQLPKDRFSAERLKGVDSTLKIQPAELGDSAMYLCASSLGQGVADTQYFGPGTRLTVL.

The CDR3 DNA sequence: TGTGCCAGCAGCTTAGCTTCATGGTCTAGCGGGGAGCTGTTTTTT. This translates into CASSLASWSSGELFF. V gene TRBV7-2 combines with J gene TRBJ2-2; D not resolved. The ends were cut back, 0 bases at V and 7 bases at J, with 12 bases in the middle. Germline values: CDR1 SGHTA, CDR2 FQGNSA. This CDR3 has 15 amino acids.

The chain joins TRBV6-6 to TRBJ2-5; D might be TRBD2 (7 bases). Germline V gene lookup returns CDR1 MNHNY and CDR2 SVGAGI (reference sequence). The CDR3 sequence is 14 residues long. Between the trimmed V and J ends, which lost 1 base and 11 bases, there was a span of 17 bases. CDR3 amino acids: CASSYWGGAGEQYF. CDR3 nucleotide sequence: TGTGCCAGCAGTTACTGGGGGGGGGCGGGTGAGCAGTACTTC.